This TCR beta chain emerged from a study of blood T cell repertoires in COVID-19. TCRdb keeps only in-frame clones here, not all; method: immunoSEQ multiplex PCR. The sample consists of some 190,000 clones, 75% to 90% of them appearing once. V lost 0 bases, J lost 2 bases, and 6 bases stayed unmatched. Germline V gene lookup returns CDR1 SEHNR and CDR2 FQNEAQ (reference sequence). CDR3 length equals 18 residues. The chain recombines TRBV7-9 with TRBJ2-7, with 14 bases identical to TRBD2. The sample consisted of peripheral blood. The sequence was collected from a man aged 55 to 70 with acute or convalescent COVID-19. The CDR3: CASSLAGGLAGATYEQYF. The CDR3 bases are TGTGCCAGCAGCTTAGCGGGGGGACTAGCGGGAGCCACCTACGAGCAGTACTTC.